This T cell receptor (beta chain) emerged from a study of blood T cells in healthy people across ages. Each donor's blood draw was around 9.1 milliliters of peripheral blood. Findings and limits, study-wide: Observed TCR beta diversity per million T cells went down as age went up. This fall followed a roughly linear course with age.

A J-beta primer mix and a sample-barcoded 5' primer were used in a second PCR of about 6 to 12 cycles. Each cDNA molecule, via a template-switch adaptor with 12 random nucleotides, was tagged. No fewer than 3 million CDR3-containing paired-end reads came from each sample. TCRdb passed the 5' RACE reads through MiXCR, listing each CDR3 protein once. The sample lists hundreds of thousands of distinct CDR3 sequences; roughly 52% were seen once. This clonotype was detected a few times. What it binds is not known. The TCR originated in a man between 25 and 39 years old in good health. The sample comprised blood.

CDR3 sequence (DNA): TGTGCCAGCAATAGAGGACCCGGTGGGACCAAAAACATTCAGTACTTC. It codes for CASNRGPGGTKNIQYF. The chain couples TRBV12-3 or TRBV12-4 to TRBJ2-4, with unresolved D. The CDR3 contains 16 residues. The V gene lost 7 bases and the J gene lost 2 bases, with 18 bases spanning the gap.